This note documents a single T cell receptor beta chain sequence. Its antigen is unknown. The data derive from a study of T cell responses to AZD1222 COVID-19 vaccine. Study outcomes and limitations: The sample set comprised mostly white British donors with more females, and clonal diversity was possibly underestimated.

Profiled with immunoSEQ multiplex PCR; TCRdb holds only in-frame clones, not every one. Of under 150,000 clones in the sample, 82% were seen once. V was pared by 6 bases and J by 6 bases, with 2 bases of the junction left unmatched. The CDR3 consists of 13 residues. Germline values: CDR1 ENHRY, CDR2 SYGVKD. The gene calls are TRBV10-3 and TRBJ1-6; 7 bases are a match to TRBD1. The material sequenced was peripheral blood, taken on day 0 of MenACWY control vaccination. The receptor was derived from an adult in good health. Here the CDR3 reads CAIRGGPNSPLHF. In DNA form, the CDR3 reads TGTGCCATCAGAGGGGGCCCTAATTCACCCCTCCACTTT.